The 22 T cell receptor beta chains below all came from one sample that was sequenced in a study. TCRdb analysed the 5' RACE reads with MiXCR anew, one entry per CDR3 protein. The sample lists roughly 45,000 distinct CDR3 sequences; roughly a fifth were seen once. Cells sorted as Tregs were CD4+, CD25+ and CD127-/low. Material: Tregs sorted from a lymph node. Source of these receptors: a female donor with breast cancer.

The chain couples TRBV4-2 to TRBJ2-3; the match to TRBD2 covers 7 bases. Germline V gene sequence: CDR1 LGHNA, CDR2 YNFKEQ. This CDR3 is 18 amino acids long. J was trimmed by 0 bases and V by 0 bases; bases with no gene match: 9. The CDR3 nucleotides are TGTGCCAGCAGCCAAGATCGCCCTAGCGGTTATAGCACAGATACGCAGTATTTT. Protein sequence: CASSQDRPSGYSTDTQYF.

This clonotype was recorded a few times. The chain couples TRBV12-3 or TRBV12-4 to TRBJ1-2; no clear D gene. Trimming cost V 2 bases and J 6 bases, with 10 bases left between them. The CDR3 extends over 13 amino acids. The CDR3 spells CASSLSGLDGYTF. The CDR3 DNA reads TGTGCCAGCAGTTTATCGGGGTTGGATGGCTACACCTTC.

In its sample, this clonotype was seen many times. The CDR3 is CASRTSGHPLDEQFF. The CDR3 region has the DNA TGCGCCAGCAGGACTAGCGGGCACCCCTTGGATGAGCAGTTCTTC. The V gene is TRBV5-1, the J gene TRBJ2-1; 10 bases are shared with TRBD2. Germline V gene data show CDR1 as SGHRS and CDR2 as YFSETQ. V was clipped by 5 bases and J by 8 bases; unmatched bases: 10. The CDR3 loop spans 15 amino acids.

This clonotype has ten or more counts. CDR3 sequence reads: CASSTGTHTEAFF. CDR3 coding DNA: TGTGCCAGCAGCACCGGGACCCACACTGAAGCTTTCTTT. The J gene is TRBJ1-1, the V gene TRBV7-9, with D perhaps TRBD1 (5 bases). The CDR3 is 13 residues long. Germline-derived CDR1 and CDR2 are SEHNR and FQNEAQ (reference sequence). Trimming left V 5 bases short and J 3 bases short, with 10 bases between.

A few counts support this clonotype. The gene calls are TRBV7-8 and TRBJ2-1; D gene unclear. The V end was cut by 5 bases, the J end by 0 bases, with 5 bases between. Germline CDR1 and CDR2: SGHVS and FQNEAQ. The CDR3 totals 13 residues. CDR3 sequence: CASSRSSYNEQFF. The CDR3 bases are TGTGCCAGCAGCCGGAGCTCCTACAATGAGCAGTTCTTC.

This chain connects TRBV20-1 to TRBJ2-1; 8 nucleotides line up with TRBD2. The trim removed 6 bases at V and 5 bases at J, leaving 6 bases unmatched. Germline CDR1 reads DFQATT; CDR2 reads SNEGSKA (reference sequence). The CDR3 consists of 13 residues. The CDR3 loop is CSAGTRVNNEQFF. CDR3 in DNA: TGCAGTGCCGGGACTAGGGTCAACAATGAGCAGTTCTTC.

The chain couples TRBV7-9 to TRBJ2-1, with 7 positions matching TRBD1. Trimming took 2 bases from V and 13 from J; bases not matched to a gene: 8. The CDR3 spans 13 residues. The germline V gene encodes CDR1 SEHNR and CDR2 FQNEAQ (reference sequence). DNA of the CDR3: TGTGCCAGCAGCTTAAAGGTTAAGGGGGCACAGTTCTTC. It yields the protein CASSLKVKGAQFF.

CDR3 bases: TGCGCCAGCAGCTTGACGGCAACTCAAGAGACCCAGTACTTC. The encoded protein is CASSLTATQETQYF. V usage is TRBV5-1 and J usage is TRBJ2-5; unclear D gene. Germline V gives CDR1 SGHRS, CDR2 YFSETQ. V lost 1 base, J lost 2 bases, and 9 bases lay in between. This CDR3 region has 14 residues.

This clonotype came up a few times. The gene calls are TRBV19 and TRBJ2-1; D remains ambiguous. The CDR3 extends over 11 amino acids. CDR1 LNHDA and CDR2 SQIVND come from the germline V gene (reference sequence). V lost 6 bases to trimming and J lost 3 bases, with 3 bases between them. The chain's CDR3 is CASSIYNEQFF. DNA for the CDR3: TGTGCCAGTAGCATCTACAATGAGCAGTTCTTC.

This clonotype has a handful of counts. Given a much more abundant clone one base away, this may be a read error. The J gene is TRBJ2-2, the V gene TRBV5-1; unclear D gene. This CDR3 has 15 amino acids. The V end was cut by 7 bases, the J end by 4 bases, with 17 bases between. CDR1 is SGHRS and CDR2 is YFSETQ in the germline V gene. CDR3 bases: TGCGCCAGCCGTGAGGACCCCAACTTCACCGGGGAGCTGTTTTTT. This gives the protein CASREDPNFTGELFF.

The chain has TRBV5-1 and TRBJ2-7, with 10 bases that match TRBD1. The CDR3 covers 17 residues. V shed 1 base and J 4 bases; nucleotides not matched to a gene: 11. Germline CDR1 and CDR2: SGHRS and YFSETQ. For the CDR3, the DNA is TGCGCCAGCAGCTTGTACCCCCGGGACAGGGGTATGTACGAGCAGTACTTC. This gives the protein CASSLYPRDRGMYEQYF.

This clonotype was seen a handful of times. The CDR3 here is CASSHTLAGGDTDTQYF. Here the CDR3 DNA reads TGCGCCAGCAGCCACACACTAGCGGGAGGGGACACAGATACGCAGTATTTT. The V call is TRBV4-1, the J call TRBJ2-3, with 13 bases aligning to TRBD2. V gave up 3 bases and J gave up 2 bases; unmatched junction bases: 5. The CDR3 runs 17 residues. Germline CDR1 reads MGHRA; CDR2 reads YSYEKL.

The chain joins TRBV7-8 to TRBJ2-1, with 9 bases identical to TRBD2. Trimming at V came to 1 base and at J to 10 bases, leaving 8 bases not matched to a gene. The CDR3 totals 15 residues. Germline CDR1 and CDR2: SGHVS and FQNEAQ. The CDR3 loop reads CASSLVRLAGLEQFF. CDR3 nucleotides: TGTGCCAGCAGCTTAGTTCGGCTAGCGGGGCTCGAGCAGTTCTTC.

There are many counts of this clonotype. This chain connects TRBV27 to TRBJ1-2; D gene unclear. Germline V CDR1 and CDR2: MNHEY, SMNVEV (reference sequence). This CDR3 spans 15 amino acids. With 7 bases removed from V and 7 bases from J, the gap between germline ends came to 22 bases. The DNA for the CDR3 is TGTGCCAGCACCGAAATGGGGTCGCTCTCGTCTGGCTACACCTTC. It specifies CASTEMGSLSSGYTF.

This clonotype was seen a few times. CDR3 sequence (DNA): TGTGCCAGCAGTGTTGTCCCGAGCTCCTACAATGAGCAGTTCTTC. Protein product: CASSVVPSSYNEQFF. V is TRBV2 and J is TRBJ2-1; D gene unclear. Trimming took 4 bases from V and 0 from J, leaving 10 bases between them. This CDR3 contains 15 residues. Germline values: CDR1 SNHLY, CDR2 FYNNEI. The complete variable domain, with remaining parts taken from reference TRBV2 and TRBJ2-1, reads EPEVTQTPSHQVTQMGQEVILRCVPISNHLYFYWYRQILGQKVEFLVSFYNNEISEKSEIFDDQFSVERPDGSNFTLKIRSTKLEDSAMYFCASSVVPSSYNEQFFGPGTRLTVL.

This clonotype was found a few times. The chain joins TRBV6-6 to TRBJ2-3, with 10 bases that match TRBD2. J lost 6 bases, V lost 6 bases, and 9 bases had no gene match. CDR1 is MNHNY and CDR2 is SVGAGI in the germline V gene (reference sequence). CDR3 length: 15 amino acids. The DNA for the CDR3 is TGTGCCAGCAGAATGACTAGCGGGTCAAAGGATACGCAGTATTTT. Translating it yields CASRMTSGSKDTQYF.

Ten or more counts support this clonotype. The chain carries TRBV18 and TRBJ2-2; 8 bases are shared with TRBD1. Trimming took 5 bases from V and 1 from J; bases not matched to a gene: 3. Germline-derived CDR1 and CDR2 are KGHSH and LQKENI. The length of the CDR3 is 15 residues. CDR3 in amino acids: CASSDGQGNTGELFF. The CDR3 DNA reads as TGTGCCAGCTCAGACGGACAGGGGAACACCGGGGAGCTGTTTTTT.

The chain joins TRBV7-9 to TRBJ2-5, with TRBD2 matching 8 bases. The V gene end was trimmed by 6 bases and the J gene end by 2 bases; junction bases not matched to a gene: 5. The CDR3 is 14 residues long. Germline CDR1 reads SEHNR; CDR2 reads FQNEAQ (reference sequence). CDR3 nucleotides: TGTGCCAGCAGACCGGGGGGGGAACAAGAGACCCAGTACTTC. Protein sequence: CASRPGGEQETQYF.

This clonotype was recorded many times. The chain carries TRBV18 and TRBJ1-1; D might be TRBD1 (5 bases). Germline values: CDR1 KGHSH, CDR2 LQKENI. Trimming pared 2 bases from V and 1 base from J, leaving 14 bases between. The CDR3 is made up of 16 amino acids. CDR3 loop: CASSPNSPGTNTEAFF. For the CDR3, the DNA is TGTGCCAGCTCACCAAATTCGCCAGGGACGAACACTGAAGCTTTCTTT.

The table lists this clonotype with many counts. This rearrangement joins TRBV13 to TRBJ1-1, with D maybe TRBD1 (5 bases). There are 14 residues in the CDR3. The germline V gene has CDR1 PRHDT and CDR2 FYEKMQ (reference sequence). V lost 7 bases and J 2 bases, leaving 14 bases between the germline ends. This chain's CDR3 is CASIGLGLNTEAFF. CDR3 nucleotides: TGTGCCAGCATCGGCTTGGGACTCAACACTGAAGCTTTCTTT.

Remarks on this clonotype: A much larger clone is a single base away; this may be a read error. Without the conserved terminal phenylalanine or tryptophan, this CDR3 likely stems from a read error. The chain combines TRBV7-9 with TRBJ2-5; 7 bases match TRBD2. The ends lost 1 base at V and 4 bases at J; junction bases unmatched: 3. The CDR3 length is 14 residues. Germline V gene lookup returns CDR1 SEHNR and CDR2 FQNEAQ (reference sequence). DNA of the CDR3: TGTGCCAGCAGCTTAGTGGCTAGCGGAGAGACCCAGTACCTC. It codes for CASSLVASGETQYL.

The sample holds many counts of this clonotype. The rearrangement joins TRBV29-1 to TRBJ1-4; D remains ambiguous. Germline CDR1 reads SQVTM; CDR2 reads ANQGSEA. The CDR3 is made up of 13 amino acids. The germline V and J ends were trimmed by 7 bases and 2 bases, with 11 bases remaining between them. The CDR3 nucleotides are TGCAGCGGCGCGGATTGGACTAATGAAAAACTGTTTTTT. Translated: CSGADWTNEKLFF.